The rows below give T cell receptor beta chains drawn from one sample of a study of T cell responses to AZD1222 COVID-19 vaccine. Libraries were prepared by immunoSEQ multiplex PCR; TCRdb keeps only in-frame clonotypes and omits some of them. This sample has about 180,000 clones, with 88% found just once. The input for sequencing was peripheral blood, taken on day 0 of AZD1222 vaccination. These receptors all stem from an adult in good health. Both conserved end residues are part of each CDR3. Fields, in order: J gene, clone size, D gene, V gene, CDR3 protein, CDR3 DNA. A D gene is named only where the DNA matches it firmly. Size values are once, few and many counts, or a class for expanded clones, and some rows have none.

>TRBJ2-7|NA|NA|TRBV5-4
CASSLVQGRKVEQYF
TGTGCCAGCAGCTTGGTGCAGGGTAGGAAGGTTGAGCAGTACTTC
>TRBJ1-6|NA|NA|TRBV6-5
CASSYGRDSPLHF
TGTGCCAGCAGTTACGGAAGAGATTCACCCCTCCACTTT
>TRBJ2-7|NA|NA|TRBV19
CASSISGTETYEQYF
TGTGCCAGTAGTATCTCCGGGACGGAAACCTACGAGCAGTACTTC
>TRBJ1-6|once|NA|TRBV30
CAWSPQPNSPLHF
TGTGCCTGGAGTCCCCAGCCGAATTCACCCCTCCACTTT
>TRBJ1-4|NA|NA|TRBV4-3
CASSHGGSNEKLFF
TGCGCCAGCAGCCATGGCGGCAGTAATGAAAAACTGTTTTTT
>TRBJ1-3|NA|NA|TRBV7-8
CASSLGDSSGNTIYF
TGTGCCAGCAGCTTAGGAGACAGCTCTGGAAACACCATATATTTT
>TRBJ2-3|NA|TRBD1|TRBV27
CASRRQGDTQYF
TGTGCCAGCCGCCGACAGGGAGATACGCAGTATTTT
>TRBJ1-6|NA|NA|TRBV6-2/TRBV6-3
CASSWGSSPLHF
TGTGCCAGCAGTTGGGGGAGCTCACCCCTCCACTTT
>TRBJ1-4|NA|NA|TRBV6-5
CASSYSYSAGEKLFF
TGTGCCAGCAGTTACTCTTACTCAGCAGGTGAAAAACTGTTTTTT
>TRBJ2-6|once|NA|TRBV6-2/TRBV6-3
CASSYSGANVLTF
TGTGCCAGCAGTTATTCCGGGGCCAACGTCCTGACTTTC
>TRBJ1-5|NA|TRBD1|TRBV10-3
CAIRANDRDQPQHF
TGTGCCATCAGGGCTAATGACAGGGACCAGCCCCAGCATTTT
>TRBJ1-5|NA|NA|TRBV21-1
CASSLSPGLGWSNQPQHF
TGTGCCAGCAGTCTCAGTCCCGGACTGGGGTGGAGCAATCAGCCCCAGCATTTT
>TRBJ2-2|NA|NA|TRBV5-6
CASSLGAGVPNTGELFF
TGTGCCAGCAGCTTGGGTGCAGGGGTACCGAACACCGGGGAGCTGTTTTTT
>TRBJ2-2|NA|TRBD2|TRBV4-1
CASSRMREGPPGELFF
TGCGCCAGCAGCCGAATGAGGGAGGGCCCCCCCGGGGAGCTGTTTTTT
>TRBJ1-1|few|NA|TRBV20-1
CSASSTANTEAFF
TGCAGTGCTAGTTCCACAGCGAACACTGAAGCTTTCTTT
>TRBJ1-1|NA|NA|TRBV5-1
CASKGDFGVTEAFF
TGCGCCAGCAAAGGAGATTTTGGGGTCACTGAAGCTTTCTTT
>TRBJ2-3|NA|NA|TRBV7-3
CASSSGPRWTDTQYF
TGTGCCAGCAGCTCCGGACCGAGATGGACAGATACGCAGTATTTT
>TRBJ2-2|NA|NA|TRBV19
CASSIAGRGTGELFF
TGTGCCAGTAGTATAGCCGGGCGGGGCACCGGGGAGCTGTTTTTT
>TRBJ2-1|once|NA|TRBV7-2
CASSPASGASEQFF
TGTGCCAGCAGCCCCGCCTCCGGGGCCAGTGAGCAGTTCTTC
>TRBJ2-5|NA|TRBD1|TRBV9
CASSAWTGETQYF
TGTGCCAGCAGCGCCTGGACAGGAGAGACCCAGTACTTC
>TRBJ2-7|NA|NA|TRBV5-6
CASSTRREQYF
TGTGCCAGCAGCACCAGACGCGAGCAGTACTTC
>TRBJ2-1|NA|TRBD1|TRBV18
CASSPTIDRVNEQFF
TGTGCCAGCTCACCGACGATCGACAGGGTCAATGAGCAGTTCTTC
>TRBJ2-7|NA|NA|TRBV18
CASSPGRSSYEQYF
TGTGCCAGCTCACCAGGACGTTCTTCCTACGAGCAGTACTTC
>TRBJ1-1|NA|TRBD1|TRBV4-1
CASSLGTVNTEAFF
TGCGCCAGCAGCCTAGGGACAGTTAACACTGAAGCTTTCTTT
>TRBJ1-3|NA|NA|TRBV7-2
CASSLQGTGNTIYF
TGTGCCAGCAGCTTACAGGGGACTGGAAACACCATATATTTT
>TRBJ2-5|NA|TRBD2|TRBV24-1
CATSDFRAGVETQYF
TGTGCCACCAGTGATTTTAGGGCGGGGGTAGAGACCCAGTACTTC
>TRBJ2-5|NA|NA|TRBV5-3
CARSLHRGSGQETQYF
TGTGCCAGAAGCTTGCATAGGGGGTCTGGGCAAGAGACCCAGTACTTC
>TRBJ2-3|few|NA|TRBV6-7
CASSYSGRGGAGTDTQYF
TGTGCCAGCAGTTACTCTGGGCGTGGGGGGGCCGGGACAGATACGCAGTATTTT
>TRBJ1-2|NA|TRBD1|TRBV30
CAWSDGGQGASGYTF
TGTGCCTGGAGTGATGGGGGACAGGGGGCGTCTGGCTACACCTTC
>TRBJ1-1|NA|NA|TRBV16
CASSDLRGTGAFF
TGTGCCAGCAGCGATCTGAGGGGGACGGGAGCTTTCTTT
>TRBJ1-5|NA|NA|TRBV7-3
CASSLMGGQPQHF
TGTGCCAGCAGCTTAATGGGGGGACAGCCCCAGCATTTT
>TRBJ2-2|few|NA|TRBV19
CASIEGTANTGELFF
TGTGCCAGTATCGAAGGAACAGCGAACACCGGGGAGCTGTTTTTT
>TRBJ1-1|NA|NA|TRBV7-3
CASSDELNTEAFF
TGTGCCAGCTCGGACGAGCTGAACACTGAAGCTTTCTTT
>TRBJ1-5|NA|NA|TRBV6-5
CASRMDSNQPQHF
TGTGCCAGCAGGATGGATAGCAATCAGCCCCAGCATTTT
>TRBJ1-1|NA|NA|TRBV10-2
CASTSPRTNTEAFF
TGCGCCAGCACCTCACCACGTACGAACACTGAAGCTTTCTTT
>TRBJ1-2|NA|NA|TRBV4-1
CASSQDVSGYTF
TGCGCCAGCAGCCAAGACGTCTCTGGCTACACCTTC
>TRBJ2-5|NA|NA|TRBV5-1
CASRPDISETQYF
TGCGCCAGCAGACCGGACATCTCGGAGACCCAGTACTTC
>TRBJ2-3|NA|NA|TRBV30
CAWSYRTDTQYF
TGTGCCTGGAGTTACCGCACAGATACGCAGTATTTT
>TRBJ2-1|NA|NA|TRBV30
CAWRGPYNEQFF
TGTGCCTGGAGGGGACCCTACAATGAGCAGTTCTTC
>TRBJ2-2|NA|TRBD1|TRBV11-2
CASSLISLGQGWTGELFF
TGTGCCAGCAGCTTAATCTCCCTAGGACAGGGTTGGACCGGGGAGCTGTTTTTT
>TRBJ1-2|NA|NA|TRBV30
CAWRPDSFYGYTF
TGTGCCTGGAGACCCGACAGTTTCTATGGCTACACCTTC
>TRBJ1-3|NA|TRBD1|TRBV30
CAWSPTGSNTIYF
TGTGCCTGGAGCCCGACAGGGTCAAACACCATATATTTT
>TRBJ2-1|NA|NA|TRBV10-1
CASSPGGLADYNEQFF
TGCGCCAGCAGTCCTGGGGGGCTAGCGGACTACAATGAGCAGTTCTTC
>TRBJ2-2|NA|NA|TRBV6-2/TRBV6-3
CASSYSLATGNTGELFF
TGTGCCAGCAGTTACTCGTTGGCGACAGGGAACACCGGGGAGCTGTTTTTT
>TRBJ1-5|once|NA|TRBV21-1
CASSLPRQPNQPQHF
TGTGCCAGCAGCCTCCCTAGGCAGCCCAATCAGCCCCAGCATTTT
>TRBJ2-1|NA|TRBD2|TRBV3-1/TRBV3-2
CASSPGGLAGASIPFYEQFF
TGTGCCAGCAGCCCTGGGGGACTAGCGGGAGCCTCTATCCCCTTTTATGAGCAGTTCTTC
>TRBJ1-5|once|TRBD1|TRBV19
CASSPGTGGRLNQPQHF
TGTGCCAGTAGTCCGGGGACAGGGGGTCGGCTTAATCAGCCCCAGCATTTT
>TRBJ2-7|NA|TRBD2|TRBV19
CASSLGLAEAYEQYF
TGTGCCAGTAGCTTGGGACTAGCGGAGGCCTACGAGCAGTACTTC
>TRBJ1-2|NA|NA|TRBV19
CASSSSLVYAYGYTF
TGTGCCAGTAGCTCAAGCCTTGTATACGCCTATGGCTACACCTTC
>TRBJ2-7|NA|TRBD2|TRBV3-1/TRBV3-2
CASSRQLASSYEQYF
TGTGCCAGCAGCCGTCAACTAGCGTCCTCCTACGAGCAGTACTTC
>TRBJ2-7|NA|NA|TRBV10-3
CAINAGAGEQYF
TGTGCCATCAATGCCGGGGCCGGGGAGCAGTACTTC
>TRBJ2-5|NA|NA|TRBV3-1/TRBV3-2
CASSQDFVFRPGRSEQTQYF
TGTGCCAGCAGCCAAGATTTTGTTTTCCGGCCAGGGCGATCCGAACAGACCCAGTACTTC
>TRBJ1-2|NA|TRBD1|TRBV30
CAWSPLAGRGQPNYGYTF
TGTGCCTGGAGTCCCCTGGCGGGCAGGGGGCAACCTAACTATGGCTACACCTTC
>TRBJ2-7|NA|TRBD1|TRBV18
CASSPDRATYEQYF
TGTGCCAGCTCACCGGACAGGGCCACCTACGAGCAGTACTTC
>TRBJ1-5|NA|NA|TRBV28
CASSLLGINQPQHF
TGTGCCAGCAGTTTATTGGGGATCAATCAGCCCCAGCATTTT
>TRBJ2-7|NA|NA|TRBV2
CASGRDSGTGSYEQYF
TGTGCCAGCGGGAGGGATAGCGGGACAGGATCCTACGAGCAGTACTTC
>TRBJ2-5|NA|NA|TRBV20-1
CSARGEETQYF
TGCAGTGCTAGAGGAGAAGAGACCCAGTACTTC
>TRBJ2-1|NA|TRBD1|TRBV3-1/TRBV3-2
CASSIGTGERHEQFF
TGTGCCAGCAGCATAGGGACAGGGGAGAGGCATGAGCAGTTCTTC
>TRBJ2-7|once|NA|TRBV5-1
CASSPEGRWEQYF
TGCGCCAGCAGCCCGGAGGGGCGCTGGGAGCAGTACTTC
>TRBJ1-1|NA|NA|TRBV5-8
CASSSGEANTEAFF
TGTGCCAGCAGCTCCGGAGAGGCGAACACTGAAGCTTTCTTT